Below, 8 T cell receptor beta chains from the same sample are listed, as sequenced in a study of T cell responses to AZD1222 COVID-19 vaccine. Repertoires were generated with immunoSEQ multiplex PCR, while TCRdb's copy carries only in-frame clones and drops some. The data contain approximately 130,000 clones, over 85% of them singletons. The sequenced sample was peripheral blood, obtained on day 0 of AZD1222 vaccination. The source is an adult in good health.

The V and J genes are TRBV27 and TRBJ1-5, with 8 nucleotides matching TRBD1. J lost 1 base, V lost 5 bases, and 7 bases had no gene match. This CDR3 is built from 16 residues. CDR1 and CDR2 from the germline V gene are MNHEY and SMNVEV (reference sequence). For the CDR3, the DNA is TGTGCCAGCAGTCCCCGCAGGGGGCGAAGCAATCAGCCCCAGCATTTT. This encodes CASSPRRGRSNQPQHF.

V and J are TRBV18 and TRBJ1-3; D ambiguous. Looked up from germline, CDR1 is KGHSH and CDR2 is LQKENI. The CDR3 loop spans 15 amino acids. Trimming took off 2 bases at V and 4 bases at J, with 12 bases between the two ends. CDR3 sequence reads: CASSPEVGRGNTIYF. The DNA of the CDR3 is TGTGCCAGCTCACCAGAAGTGGGCAGGGGAAACACCATATATTTT. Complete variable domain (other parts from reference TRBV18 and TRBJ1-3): NAGVMQNPRHLVRRRGQEARLRCSPMKGHSHVYWYRQLPEEGLKFMVYLQKENIIDESGMPKERFSAEFPKEGPSILRIQQVVRGDSAAYFCASSPEVGRGNTIYFGEGSWLTVV.

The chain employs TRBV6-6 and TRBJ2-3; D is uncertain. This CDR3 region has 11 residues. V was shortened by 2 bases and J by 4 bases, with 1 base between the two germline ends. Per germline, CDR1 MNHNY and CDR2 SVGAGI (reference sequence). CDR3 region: CASSYADTQYF. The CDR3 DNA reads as TGTGCCAGCAGTTACGCAGATACGCAGTATTTT.

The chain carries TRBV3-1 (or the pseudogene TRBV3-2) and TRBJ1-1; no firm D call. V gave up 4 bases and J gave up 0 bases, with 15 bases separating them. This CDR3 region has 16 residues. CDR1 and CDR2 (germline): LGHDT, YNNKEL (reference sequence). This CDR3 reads CASSPTAGGVNTEAFF. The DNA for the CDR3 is TGTGCCAGCAGCCCCACCGCGGGAGGAGTGAACACTGAAGCTTTCTTT.

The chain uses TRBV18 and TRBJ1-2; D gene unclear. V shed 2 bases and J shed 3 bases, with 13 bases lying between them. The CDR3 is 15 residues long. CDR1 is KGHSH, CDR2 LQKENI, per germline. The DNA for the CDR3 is TGTGCCAGCTCACCAAGCGGTGTGGTTCACTATGGCTACACCTTC. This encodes CASSPSGVVHYGYTF.

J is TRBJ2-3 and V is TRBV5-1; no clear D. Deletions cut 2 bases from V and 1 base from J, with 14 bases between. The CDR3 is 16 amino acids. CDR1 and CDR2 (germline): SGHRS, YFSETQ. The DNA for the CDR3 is TGCGCCAGCAGCTTCACGCGCCATGGGGGCACAGATACGCAGTATTTT. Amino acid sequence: CASSFTRHGGTDTQYF.

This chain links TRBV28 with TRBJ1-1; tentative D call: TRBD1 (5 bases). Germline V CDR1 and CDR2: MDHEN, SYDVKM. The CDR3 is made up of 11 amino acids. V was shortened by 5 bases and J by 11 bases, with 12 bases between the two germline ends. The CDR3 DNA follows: TGTGCCAGCAGTGTCGACAGTCGGGCTTTCTTT. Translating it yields CASSVDSRAFF.

The CDR3 is CASTLNPGTGEYGYTF. The CDR3 nucleotides read TGTGCCAGCACCCTGAACCCCGGGACAGGTGAATATGGCTACACCTTC. The rearrangement links TRBV7-2 to TRBJ1-2, with 8 nucleotides matching TRBD1. Germline V gives CDR1 SGHTA, CDR2 FQGNSA. The length of the CDR3 is 16 residues. The V gene end was trimmed by 7 bases and the J gene end by 5 bases; junction bases not matched to a gene: 15. The entire variable domain, with the rest obtained from reference TRBV7-2 and TRBJ1-2, is as follows: GAGVSQSPSNKVTEKGKDVELRCDPISGHTALYWYRQSLGQGLEFLIYFQGNSAPDKSGLPSDRFSAERTGGSVSTLTIQRTQQEDSAVYLCASTLNPGTGEYGYTFGSGTRLTVV.